Below are 5 T cell receptor beta chains sequenced from a single sample in a study of blood T cell repertoires in COVID-19. Profiling relied on immunoSEQ multiplex PCR, and the TCRdb table lists in-frame clones only, not all of them. Found here are around 620,000 clones, around 90% of them singletons; the top ten hold over 0.2%. The sequencing sample was made of peripheral blood. These receptors came from a woman aged 18 to 35 with acute or convalescent COVID-19.

The sample holds a few counts of this clone. V is TRBV19 and J is TRBJ1-2; TRBD1 agrees at 9 bases. After removal of 4 bases from V and 5 bases from J, the junction contained 8 bases not matched to a gene. CDR1 and CDR2 from the germline V gene are LNHDA and SQIVND (reference sequence). This CDR3 is built from 15 residues. CDR3 DNA: TGTGCCAGTAGTACCTCGCGCGGGACAGGGTATGGCTACACCTTC. The encoded protein is CASSTSRGTGYGYTF.

Note on this clone: Other DNA sequences in this sample translate to the same CDR3. The CDR3 region is CASSQDRGTEAFF. The DNA of the CDR3 is TGTGCCAGCAGCCAAGATCGGGGGACTGAAGCTTTCTTT. The chain carries TRBV3-1 (or the pseudogene TRBV3-2) and TRBJ1-1; D may be TRBD1 (5 bases). CDR3 length: 13 residues. Trimming took off 0 bases at V and 5 bases at J, with 7 bases between the two ends. Germline values: CDR1 LGHDT, CDR2 YNNKEL (reference sequence).

This chain connects TRBV6-4 to TRBJ2-3; the match to TRBD2 covers 8 bases. Trimming at V came to 5 bases and at J to 6 bases, leaving 7 bases not matched to a gene. The CDR3 runs to 14 residues. From germline, CDR1 is MRHNA and CDR2 SNTAGT. The CDR3 nucleotides are TGTGCCAGCAGTCCCCGGGGGGGCCAGGATACGCAGTATTTT. As protein: CASSPRGGQDTQYF.

The chain links TRBV6-1 to TRBJ2-3; 9 nucleotides align to TRBD1. Germline-derived CDR1 and CDR2 are MNHNS and SASEGT. CDR3 size: 15 residues. The V gene end was trimmed by 1 base and the J gene end by 6 bases; junction bases not matched to a gene: 5. The CDR3 reads CASSEVGTGRDTQYF. The CDR3 DNA sequence: TGTGCCAGCAGTGAAGTAGGGACAGGGCGCGATACGCAGTATTTT.

The V and J genes are TRBV7-2 and TRBJ2-1; possible D gene TRBD2, 6 bases. The CDR3 is made up of 17 amino acids. Germline-derived CDR1 and CDR2 are SGHTA and FQGNSA. Trimming took off 3 bases at V and 0 bases at J, with 15 bases between the two ends. CDR3 residues: CASSFFMGGSSYNEQFF. In DNA form, the CDR3 reads TGTGCCAGCAGCTTTTTCATGGGGGGTAGCTCCTACAATGAGCAGTTCTTC.